A single sample is the source of the 18 T cell receptor beta chains below, sequenced in a study of T cell repertoires in cytomegalovirus infection. TCRdb reanalysed the reads using MiXCR and keeps one entry per CDR3 protein. This sample has approximately 910,000 distinct CDR3 sequences, with around 29% found just once. These receptors have no known antigen. Sequenced here: cultured CD8+ T cells from PBMCs, sampled from culture after CMV antigen stimulation. The receptor set was obtained from a human donor in good health (CMV status not recorded). Some clones in this sample may be carry-over from other donors' samples.

The chain links TRBV7-9 to TRBJ2-7; D might be TRBD1 (5 bases). CDR3 length: 17 residues. CDR1 and CDR2 (germline): SEHNR, FQNEAQ (reference sequence). The germline V and J ends were trimmed by 1 base and 3 bases, with 19 bases remaining between them. CDR3 in DNA: TGTGCCAGCAGCTTAGTCGACCCGCCTAGGGGCTTCTACGAGCAGTACTTC. Translated: CASSLVDPPRGFYEQYF.

The rearrangement joins TRBV5-4 to TRBJ2-5, with 7 positions matching TRBD2. V shed 4 bases, J shed 9 bases, and the junction held 3 bases outside the gene matches. This CDR3 is built from 11 residues. Germline V CDR1 and CDR2: SGHNT, YYREEE (reference sequence). CDR3: CASSPGGAQYF. CDR3 DNA sequence: TGTGCCAGCAGCCCTGGGGGGGCCCAGTACTTC. Variable domain in full (rest from reference TRBV5-4 and TRBJ2-5): ETGVTQSPTHLIKTRGQQVTLRCSSQSGHNTVSWYQQALGQGPQFIFQYYREEENGRGNFPPRFSGLQFPNYSSELNVNALELDDSALYLCASSPGGAQYFGPGTRLLVL.

This clonotype was counted between two and nine times. J is TRBJ2-2 and V is TRBV4-1; 9 positions agree with TRBD1. The CDR3 covers 15 residues. Trimming at V came to 4 bases and at J to 3 bases, leaving 3 bases not matched to a gene. The germline gives CDR1 MGHRA, CDR2 YSYEKL. The CDR3 DNA is TGCGCCAGCAGCCCGGGACAGGGTTACACCGGGGAGCTGTTTTTT. As protein: CASSPGQGYTGELFF.

Worth noting for this clonotype: The junction and the germline gene differ at one end; a read error may be behind it. J is TRBJ1-1 and V is TRBV6-1; D is unresolved. The germline V gene encodes CDR1 MNHNS and CDR2 SASEGT. CDR3 size: 12 residues. The CDR3: CASSNPITEALF. The CDR3 DNA sequence: TGTGCCAGCAGTAACCCCATCACTGAAGCTCTCTTT.

This clonotype appeared many times. The chain employs TRBV7-6 and TRBJ1-1; unclear D gene. V dropped 5 bases and J dropped 9 bases, with 13 bases sitting between them. Germline CDR1 is SGHVS and CDR2 is FNYEAQ. The CDR3 is made up of 12 amino acids. The DNA of the CDR3 is TGTGCCAGCAGCCTCCCACCGGGCCAAGCTTTCTTT. It specifies CASSLPPGQAFF. Variable domain in full (rest from reference TRBV7-6 and TRBJ1-1): GAGVSQSPRYKVTKRGQDVALRCDPISGHVSLYWYRQALGQGPEFLTYFNYEAQQDKSGLPNDRFSAERPEGSISTLTIQRTEQRDSAMYRCASSLPPGQAFFGQGTRLTVV.

The V gene is TRBV5-5, the J gene TRBJ2-6; D remains unclear. The V gene's germline CDR1 is SGHKS and CDR2 YYEKEE (reference sequence). The ends were cut back, 1 base at V and 0 bases at J, with 14 bases in the middle. The CDR3 totals 18 residues. The CDR3 region has the DNA TGTGCCAGCAGCTTGATCGGGCGGAGTCTCTCTGGGGCCAACGTCCTGACTTTC. Translating gives CASSLIGRSLSGANVLTF.

On this clonotype: A much larger clone differs from this one at a single base, so this may be a read error. The chain couples TRBV7-2 to TRBJ1-3; no reliable D call. Deletions cut 8 bases from V and 4 bases from J, with 21 bases between. The CDR3 totals 16 residues. Germline assignment: CDR1 SGHTA and CDR2 FQGNSA. CDR3 sequence reads: CASGKPGHRTGNTIYF. CDR3 nucleotide sequence: TGTGCCAGCGGCAAACCGGGCCACAGAACGGGAAACACCATATATTTT.

This chain links TRBV5-6 with TRBJ2-7; 9 bases fit TRBD1. The trim removed 4 bases at V and 5 bases at J, leaving 4 bases unmatched. The CDR3 has 13 amino acids. The germline V gene has CDR1 SGHDT and CDR2 YYEEEE. The chain's CDR3 is CASSGDRVDEQYF. The CDR3 coding sequence is TGTGCCAGCAGCGGGGACAGGGTGGACGAGCAGTACTTC.

The chain uses TRBV7-3 and TRBJ2-1, with TRBD2 as a possible D gene (7 bases). The CDR3 is 18 residues long. Between the trimmed V and J ends, which lost 1 base and 5 bases, there was a span of 21 bases. The germline V gene has CDR1 SGHTA and CDR2 FQGTGA. For the CDR3, the DNA is TGTGCCAGCAGCTTAATGGGGGGGGGGGCCGGACGGGACAATGAGCAGTTCTTC. Translation: CASSLMGGGAGRDNEQFF. Drawing the rest from reference TRBV7-3 and TRBJ2-1, the complete variable domain is GAGVSQTPSNKVTEKGKYVELRCDPISGHTALYWYRQSLGQGPEFLIYFQGTGAADDSGLPNDRFFAVRPEGSVSTLKIQRTERGDSAVYLCASSLMGGGAGRDNEQFFGPGTRLTVL.

The chain joins TRBV6-1 to TRBJ2-1, with TRBD2 matching 8 bases. CDR3 size: 16 residues. V lost 10 bases, J lost 4 bases, and 15 bases stayed unmatched. Germline V gives CDR1 MNHNS, CDR2 SASEGT. DNA of the CDR3: TGTGCCACCAGGAAGGGGACTAGTTCACTATACAATGAGCAGTTCTTC. The encoded protein is CATRKGTSSLYNEQFF.

The chain has TRBV6-5 and TRBJ1-1; the match to TRBD1 covers 7 bases. The CDR3 extends over 15 amino acids. Germline-derived CDR1 and CDR2 are MNHEY and SVGAGI. Trimming took 5 bases from V and 3 from J; bases not matched to a gene: 9. The DNA for the CDR3 is TGTGCCAGCAGTCGACAGGGCGTTGGGCACACTGAAGCTTTCTTT. It yields the protein CASSRQGVGHTEAFF.

This clonotype was observed a handful of times. The chain links TRBV7-3 to TRBJ1-2; no clear D. Trimming removed 2 bases at V and 4 bases at J, with 14 bases between. The germline V gene encodes CDR1 SGHTA and CDR2 FQGTGA. The CDR3 is 15 amino acids. This CDR3 reads CASSLEVNGLYGYTF. The CDR3 region has the DNA TGTGCCAGCAGCTTAGAGGTTAATGGGCTCTATGGCTACACCTTC.

CDR3 nucleotides: TGCGCCAGCACCGAAGGCGGCTCATTCCGTACAGATACGCAGTATTTT. This gives the protein CASTEGGSFRTDTQYF. V usage is TRBV5-1 and J usage is TRBJ2-3, with no clear D. V was trimmed by 6 bases and J by 3 bases, leaving 20 bases between them. The CDR3 covers 16 residues. Germline-derived CDR1 and CDR2 are SGHRS and YFSETQ.

This clonotype showed up just a few times. This chain uses TRBV25-1 with TRBJ2-7; either TRBD1 or TRBD2 may supply D (5 bases each). The CDR3 consists of 14 residues. Germline V CDR1 and CDR2: MGHDK, SYGVNS. Trimming removed 2 bases at V and 3 bases at J, with 11 bases between. The CDR3 loop is CASSEGTYYYEQYF. DNA for the CDR3: TGTGCCAGCAGTGAAGGGACCTATTACTACGAGCAGTACTTC.

This clonotype was picked up many times. The chain employs TRBV19 and TRBJ1-6, with TRBD1 as a possible D gene (5 bases). Trimming pared 3 bases from V and 12 bases from J, leaving 15 bases between. Germline V gives CDR1 LNHDA, CDR2 SQIVND (reference sequence). The CDR3 sequence is 14 residues long. The CDR3 here is CASSISAGYGPLHF. The CDR3 DNA reads TGTGCCAGTAGTATTTCAGCAGGGTATGGACCCCTCCACTTT.

This clonotype was recorded at least ten times. The rearrangement links TRBV20-1 to TRBJ1-5; TRBD1 is a possible D gene (5 bases). This CDR3 has 16 residues. Deletions cut 1 base from V and 2 bases from J, with 15 bases between. Germline V lookup: CDR1 DFQATT, CDR2 SNEGSKA (reference sequence). The CDR3 DNA sequence: TGCAGTGCTAGAGCTCGAGCAGGGTGGGGCAATCAGCCCCAGCATTTT. As protein: CSARARAGWGNQPQHF.

This clonotype was recorded at least ten times. The chain couples TRBV7-2 to TRBJ2-1; possibly TRBD1 or TRBD2 for D (5 bases each). V lost 1 base and J lost 4, with 11 bases in between. This CDR3 is 15 amino acids long. The germline gives CDR1 SGHTA, CDR2 FQGNSA. The CDR3 protein is CASSLVYGGYNEQFF. The CDR3 region has the DNA TGTGCCAGCAGCTTAGTATATGGGGGTTACAATGAGCAGTTCTTC.

This rearrangement joins TRBV27 to TRBJ2-3; 9 positions agree with TRBD2. The CDR3 sequence is 14 residues long. Germline assignment: CDR1 MNHEY and CDR2 SMNVEV (reference sequence). V lost 7 bases, J lost 3 bases, and 5 bases stayed unmatched. The DNA of the CDR3 is TGTGCCAGCAACCTGCGGGGGGGGACAGATACGCAGTATTTT. Translated, it gives CASNLRGGTDTQYF.